This T cell receptor beta chain was found in a study of OX40 agonist ivuxolimab in advanced cancers. This CDR3 has 14 amino acids. CDR1 is SGHNT and CDR2 is YYREEE in the germline V gene (reference sequence). V lost 3 bases and J lost 6; bases outside the gene matches: 4. Using immunoSEQ multiplex PCR, the repertoire was profiled, and TCRdb retains in-frame clones only, with some absent. Here the sample spans tens of thousands of clones, about 86% being singletons. V and J are TRBV5-4 and TRBJ1-2; TRBD1 aligns across 11 bases. The sequence derives from an adult with an advanced solid tumor such as melanoma, head and neck, liver or kidney cancer. Here the sequenced sample was CD4+ or CD8+ T cells sorted from blood, taken in a trial of the OX40 agonist ivuxolimab. CDR3 sequence (DNA): TGTGCCAGCAGCTCAGGACAGGGGGCGGATGGCTACACCTTC. This encodes CASSSGQGADGYTF.